This T cell receptor (beta chain) was found in a study of T cell repertoires in cytomegalovirus infection (dated 2019 in TCRdb). For the wider study: The peptide stimulations were aimed at well-studied HLA-B-restricted epitopes as well as recently identified HLA-C-restricted CMV epitopes, whose presentation resists viral immunomodulation. Donor HLA type was relevant to the analysis, as public TCR beta signatures indicated carriage of CMV infection together with the matching HLA type. Results and caveats for the whole study, not just this receptor: Carriers of CMV infection plus the relevant HLA type were discriminated by the cumulative frequency of public TCR beta family members in the study cohort and in an independent roughly 400-donor cohort. The ex vivo response was dominated by HLA-C-restricted CMV-specific TCR beta clonotypes, and the single most frequent clonotype in two of eight donors was supplied by these HLA-C-restricted clonotypes.

Turning to this clonotype: Its antigen target is currently unknown. The sample holds no much larger clone one base away, and base qualities are not on file.

Sequencing relied on an Illumina HiSeq 1500. TCRdb itself trimmed the public reads at Q25 with fastp, ran MiXCR and retained productive beta chains. Every CDR3 protein is listed once, alongside the most common genes and DNA of its rows. This sample is represented by some 940,000 distinct CDR3 sequences; around 29% of them were singletons. Of the sample, around 15% is held by the ten largest clones. The treatment or condition label, read with the paper, signifies: in vitro stimulation with specific CMV peptide epitopes to enrich CMV-specific T cells. Sample: cultured CD8+ T cells from PBMCs, taken from culture after CMV antigen stimulation. The receptor was derived from a human donor in good health (CMV status not recorded). Some clones in this sample may be carry-over from other donors' samples.

The CDR3 region: CATSRVGGREAFF. The nucleotide sequence reads TGTGCCACCAGCAGAGTGGGAGGTCGTGAAGCTTTCTTT. The chain employs TRBV15 and TRBJ1-1; too little of a D gene remains to name it. The germline V gene (reference sequence) sets CDR1 to LNHNV and CDR2 to YYDKDF. The CDR3 covers 13 residues, taking in both the cysteine and the phenylalanine. Only the CDR3 part of the read is kept: 39 bases, read in frame from the first base. V sheds 1 base and J sheds 7 bases, leaving 10 bases between their ends.